This T cell receptor (beta chain) was documented in a study of technical replicates of blood from a handful of donors. The CDR3 is 13 residues long. V lost 7 bases and J lost 4, with 8 bases in between. The germline CDR1 and CDR2 sequences are MNHEY and SVGAGI. Data came from immunoSEQ multiplex PCR; TCRdb stores just in-frame clones and leaves some out. The table lists tens of thousands of clones, approximately 84% of them singletons, with roughly 5% in the top ten. The rearrangement joins TRBV6-5 to TRBJ1-6; D ambiguous. Sequencing used PBMCs. The TCR was taken from a human donor in good health. Some clones in this sample may be carry-over from other donors' samples. CDR3 in DNA: TGTGCCAGCAAGACACTTTATAATTCACCCCTCCACTTT. This codes for CASKTLYNSPLHF.